The 3 T cell receptor beta chains presented below share a single source sample, sequenced in a study of cytomegalovirus exposure and HLA in healthy donors. Data came from immunoSEQ multiplex PCR; TCRdb stores just in-frame clones and leaves some out. The profile shows about 49,000 clones, 94% of them singletons. The sample comprised PBMCs. These receptors were taken from a woman between 18 and 29 years old in good health and CMV-seropositive.

This chain links TRBV9 with TRBJ2-3; 10 bases match TRBD2. V was pared by 0 bases and J by 4 bases, with 5 bases of the junction left unmatched. Germline V gives CDR1 SGDLS, CDR2 YYNGEE. This CDR3 region has 16 residues. CDR3 region: CASSVEVAGGPDTQYF. CDR3 DNA sequence: TGTGCCAGCAGCGTAGAGGTAGCGGGAGGACCAGATACGCAGTATTTT.

This sequence joins TRBV11-2 and TRBJ2-7; the match to TRBD1 covers 9 bases. The germline V gene has CDR1 SGHAT and CDR2 FQNNGV. V was clipped by 6 bases and J by 4 bases; unmatched bases: 13. The CDR3 consists of 16 residues. This chain's CDR3 is CASRLYGTGMRYEQYF. CDR3 bases: TGTGCCAGCAGATTATACGGGACAGGGATGAGGTACGAGCAGTACTTC.

This clone was found once. The chain has TRBV11-3 and TRBJ2-5; no clear D gene. The germline V gene encodes CDR1 SGHNT and CDR2 YENEEA. The length of the CDR3 is 13 residues. V shed 1 base and J shed 4 bases, with 7 bases lying between them. CDR3 protein: CASSLVGGETQYF. CDR3 in DNA: TGTGCCAGCAGCTTAGTTGGCGGAGAGACCCAGTACTTC. Using reference TRBV11-3 and TRBJ2-5 for the parts outside the CDR3, the full variable domain is EAGVVQSPRYKIIEKKQPVAFWCNPISGHNTLYWYLQNLGQGPELLIRYENEEAVDDSQLPKDRFSAERLKGVDSTLKIQPAELGDSAVYLCASSLVGGETQYFGPGTRLLVL.